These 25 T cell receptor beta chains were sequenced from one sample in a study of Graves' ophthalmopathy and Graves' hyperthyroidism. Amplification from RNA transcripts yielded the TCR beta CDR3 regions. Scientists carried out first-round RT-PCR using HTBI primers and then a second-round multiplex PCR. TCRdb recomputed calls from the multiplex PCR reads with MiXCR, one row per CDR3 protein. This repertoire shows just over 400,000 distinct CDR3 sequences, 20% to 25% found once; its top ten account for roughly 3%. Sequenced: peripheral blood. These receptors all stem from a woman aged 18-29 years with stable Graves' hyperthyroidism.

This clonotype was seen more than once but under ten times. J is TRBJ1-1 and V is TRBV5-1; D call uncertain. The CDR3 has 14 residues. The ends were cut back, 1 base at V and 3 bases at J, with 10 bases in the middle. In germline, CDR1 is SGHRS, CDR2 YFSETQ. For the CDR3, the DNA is TGCGCCAGCAGCTTGTCCTCCATGGACACTGAAGCTTTCTTT. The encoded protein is CASSLSSMDTEAFF.

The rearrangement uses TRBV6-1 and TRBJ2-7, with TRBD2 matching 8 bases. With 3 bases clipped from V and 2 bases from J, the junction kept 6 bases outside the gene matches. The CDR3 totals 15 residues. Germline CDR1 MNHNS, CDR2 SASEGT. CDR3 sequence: CASSELDGRAYEQYF. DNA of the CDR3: TGTGCCAGCAGTGAGTTGGACGGGAGGGCCTACGAGCAGTACTTC.

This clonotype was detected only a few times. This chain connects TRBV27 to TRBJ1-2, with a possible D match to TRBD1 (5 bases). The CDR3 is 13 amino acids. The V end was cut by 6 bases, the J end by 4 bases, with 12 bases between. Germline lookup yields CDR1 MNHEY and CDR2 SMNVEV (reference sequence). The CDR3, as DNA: TGTGCCAGCAGACTCGAGGGGACCTATGGCTACACCTTC. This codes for CASRLEGTYGYTF.

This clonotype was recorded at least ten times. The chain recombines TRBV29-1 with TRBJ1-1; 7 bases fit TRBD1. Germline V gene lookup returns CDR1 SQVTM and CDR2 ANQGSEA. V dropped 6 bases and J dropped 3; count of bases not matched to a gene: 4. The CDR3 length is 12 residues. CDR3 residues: CSVDRADTEAFF. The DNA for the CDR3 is TGCAGCGTAGACAGGGCGGACACTGAAGCTTTCTTT.

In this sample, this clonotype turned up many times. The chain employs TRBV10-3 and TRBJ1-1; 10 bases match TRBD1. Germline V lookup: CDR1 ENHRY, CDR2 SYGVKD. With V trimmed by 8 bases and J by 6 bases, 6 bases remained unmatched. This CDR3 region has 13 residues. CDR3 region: CAIGGTGAAEAFF. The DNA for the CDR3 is TGTGCCATCGGGGGGACAGGGGCCGCTGAAGCTTTCTTT.

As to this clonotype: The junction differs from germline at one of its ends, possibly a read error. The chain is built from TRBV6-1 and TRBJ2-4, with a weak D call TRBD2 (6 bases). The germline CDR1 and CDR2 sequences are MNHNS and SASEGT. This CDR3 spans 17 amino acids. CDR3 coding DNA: TGTGCCAGCAGTGAACCGGCAGCTTCACTAGCCAAAAACATTAAGTACTTC. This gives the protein CASSEPAASLAKNIKYF.

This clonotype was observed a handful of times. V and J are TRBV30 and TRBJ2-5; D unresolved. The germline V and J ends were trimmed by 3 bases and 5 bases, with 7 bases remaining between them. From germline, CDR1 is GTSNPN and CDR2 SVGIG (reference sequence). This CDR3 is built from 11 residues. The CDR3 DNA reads TGTGCCTGGAGGACCAGCGAGACCCAGTACTTC. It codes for CAWRTSETQYF.

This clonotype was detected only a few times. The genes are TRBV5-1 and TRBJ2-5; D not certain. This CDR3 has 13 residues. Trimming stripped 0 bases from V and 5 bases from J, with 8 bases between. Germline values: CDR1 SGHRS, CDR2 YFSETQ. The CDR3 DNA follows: TGCGCCAGCAGCTTGGCTCGGCGGGAGACCCAGTACTTC. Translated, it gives CASSLARRETQYF.

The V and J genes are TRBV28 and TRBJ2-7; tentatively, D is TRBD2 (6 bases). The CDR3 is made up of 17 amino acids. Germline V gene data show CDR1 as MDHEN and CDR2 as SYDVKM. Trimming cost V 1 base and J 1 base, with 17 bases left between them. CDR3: CASSLSMSGVSSYEQYF. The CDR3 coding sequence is TGTGCCAGCAGTTTATCGATGTCGGGAGTGTCGTCCTACGAGCAGTACTTC. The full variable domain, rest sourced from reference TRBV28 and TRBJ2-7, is DVKVTQSSRYLVKRTGEKVFLECVQDMDHENMFWYRQDPGLGLRLIYFSYDVKMKEKGDIPEGYSVSREKKERFSLILESASTNQTSMYLCASSLSMSGVSSYEQYFGPGTRLTVT.

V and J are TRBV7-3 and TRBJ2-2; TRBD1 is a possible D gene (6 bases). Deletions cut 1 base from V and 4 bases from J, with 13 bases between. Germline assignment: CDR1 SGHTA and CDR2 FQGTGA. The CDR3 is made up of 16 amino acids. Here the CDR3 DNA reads TGTGCCAGCAGCTTAAATTCAGGGGCCCTCACCGGGGAGCTGTTTTTT. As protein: CASSLNSGALTGELFF.

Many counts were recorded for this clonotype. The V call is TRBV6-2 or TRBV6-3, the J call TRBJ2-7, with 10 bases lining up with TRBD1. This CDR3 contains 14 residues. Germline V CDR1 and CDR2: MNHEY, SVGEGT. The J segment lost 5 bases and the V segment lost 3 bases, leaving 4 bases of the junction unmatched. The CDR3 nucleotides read TGTGCCAGCAGTTATTGGGACAGGGGCCACGAGCAGTACTTC. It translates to CASSYWDRGHEQYF.

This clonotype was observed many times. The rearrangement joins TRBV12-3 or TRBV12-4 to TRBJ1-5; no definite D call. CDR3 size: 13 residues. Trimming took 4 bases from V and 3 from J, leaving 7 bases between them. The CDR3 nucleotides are TGTGCCAGCAGTTACGAGGTCAATCAGCCCCAGCATTTT. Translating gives CASSYEVNQPQHF.

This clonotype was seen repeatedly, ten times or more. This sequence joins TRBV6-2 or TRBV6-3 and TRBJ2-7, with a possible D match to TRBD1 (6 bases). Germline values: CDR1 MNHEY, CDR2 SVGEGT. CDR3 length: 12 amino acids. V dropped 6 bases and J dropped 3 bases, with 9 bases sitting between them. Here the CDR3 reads CASRQGDYEQYF. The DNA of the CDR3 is TGTGCCAGCAGACAGGGTGACTACGAGCAGTACTTC.

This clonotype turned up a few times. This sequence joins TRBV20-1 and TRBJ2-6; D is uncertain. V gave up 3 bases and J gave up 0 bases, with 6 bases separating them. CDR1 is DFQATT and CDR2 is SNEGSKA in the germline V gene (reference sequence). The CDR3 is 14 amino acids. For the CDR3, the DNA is TGCAGTGCTAGTCGGTTCTCTGGGGCCAACGTCCTGACTTTC. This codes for CSASRFSGANVLTF.

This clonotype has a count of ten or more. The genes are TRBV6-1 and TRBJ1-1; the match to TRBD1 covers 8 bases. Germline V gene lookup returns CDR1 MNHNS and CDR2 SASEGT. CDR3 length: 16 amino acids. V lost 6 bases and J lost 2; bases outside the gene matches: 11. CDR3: CASRSNRGRGNTEAFF. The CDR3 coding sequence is TGTGCCAGCAGGTCGAACAGGGGGAGGGGAAACACTGAAGCTTTCTTT.

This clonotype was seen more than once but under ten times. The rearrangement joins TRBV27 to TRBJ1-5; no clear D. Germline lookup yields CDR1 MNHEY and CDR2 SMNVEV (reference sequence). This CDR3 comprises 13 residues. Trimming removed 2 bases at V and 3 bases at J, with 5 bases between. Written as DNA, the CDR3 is TGTGCCAGCAGTTTAAGTCTCAATCAGCCCCAGCATTTT. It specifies CASSLSLNQPQHF.

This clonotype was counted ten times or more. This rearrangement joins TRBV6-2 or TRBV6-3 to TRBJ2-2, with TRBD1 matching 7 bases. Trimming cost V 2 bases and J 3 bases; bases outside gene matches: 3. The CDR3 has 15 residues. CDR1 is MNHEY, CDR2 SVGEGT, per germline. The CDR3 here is CASSYGTVYTGELFF. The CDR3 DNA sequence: TGTGCCAGCAGTTACGGGACAGTCTACACCGGGGAGCTGTTTTTT.

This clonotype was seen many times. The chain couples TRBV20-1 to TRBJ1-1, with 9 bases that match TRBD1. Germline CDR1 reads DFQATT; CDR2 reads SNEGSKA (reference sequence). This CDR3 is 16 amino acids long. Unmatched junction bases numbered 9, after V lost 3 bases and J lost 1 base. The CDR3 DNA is TGCAGTGCTAGCGTCCGGGGACAGGGACCGAACACTGAAGCTTTCTTT. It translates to CSASVRGQGPNTEAFF.

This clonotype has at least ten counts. The CDR3 nucleotides read TGCGCCAGCAGCCAGGGCTCAGGGGGCCAAAACATTCAGTACTTC. Its translation is CASSQGSGGQNIQYF. This chain uses TRBV4-1 with TRBJ2-4; the match to TRBD1 covers 8 bases. J gave up 5 bases and V 3 bases, and 6 bases lay outside the gene matches. Germline assignment: CDR1 MGHRA and CDR2 YSYEKL. The CDR3 is 15 residues long.

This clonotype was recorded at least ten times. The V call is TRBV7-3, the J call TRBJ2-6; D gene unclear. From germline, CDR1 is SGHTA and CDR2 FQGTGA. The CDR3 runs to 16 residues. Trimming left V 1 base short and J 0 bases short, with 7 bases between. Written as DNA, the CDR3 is TGTGCCAGCAGCTTAAGCGCCAACTCTGGGGCCAACGTCCTGACTTTC. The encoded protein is CASSLSANSGANVLTF.

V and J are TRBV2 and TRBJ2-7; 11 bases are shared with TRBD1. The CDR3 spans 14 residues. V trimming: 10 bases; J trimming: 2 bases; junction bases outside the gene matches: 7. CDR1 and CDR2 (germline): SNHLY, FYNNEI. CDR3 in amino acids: CATQGTGGTYEQYF. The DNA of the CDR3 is TGTGCCACCCAAGGGACAGGGGGGACCTACGAGCAGTACTTC.

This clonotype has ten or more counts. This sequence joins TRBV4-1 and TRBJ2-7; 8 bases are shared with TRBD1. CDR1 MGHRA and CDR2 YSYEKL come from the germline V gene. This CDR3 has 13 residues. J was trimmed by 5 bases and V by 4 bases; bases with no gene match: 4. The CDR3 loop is CASSRGQGHEQYF. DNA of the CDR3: TGCGCCAGCAGCCGCGGACAGGGCCACGAGCAGTACTTC.

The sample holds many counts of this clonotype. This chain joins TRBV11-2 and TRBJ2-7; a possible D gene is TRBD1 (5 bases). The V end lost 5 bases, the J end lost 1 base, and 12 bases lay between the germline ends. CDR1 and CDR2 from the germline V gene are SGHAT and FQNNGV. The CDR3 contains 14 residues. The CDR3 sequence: CASSLGHGSYEQYF. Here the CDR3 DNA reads TGTGCCAGCAGCCTTGGACACGGTTCCTACGAGCAGTACTTC.

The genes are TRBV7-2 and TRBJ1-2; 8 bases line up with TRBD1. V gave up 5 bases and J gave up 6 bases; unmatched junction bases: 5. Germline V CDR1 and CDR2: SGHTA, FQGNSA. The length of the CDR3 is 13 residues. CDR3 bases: TGTGCCAGCAGCCGGACAGGGAAGGATGGCTACACCTTC. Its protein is CASSRTGKDGYTF.

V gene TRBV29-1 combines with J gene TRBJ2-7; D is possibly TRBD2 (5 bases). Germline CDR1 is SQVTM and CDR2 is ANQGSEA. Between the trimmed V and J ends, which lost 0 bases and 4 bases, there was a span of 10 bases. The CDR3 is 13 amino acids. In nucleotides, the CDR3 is TGCAGCGTTGAAGATTGGAGGTCTTACGAGCAGTACTTC. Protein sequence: CSVEDWRSYEQYF.